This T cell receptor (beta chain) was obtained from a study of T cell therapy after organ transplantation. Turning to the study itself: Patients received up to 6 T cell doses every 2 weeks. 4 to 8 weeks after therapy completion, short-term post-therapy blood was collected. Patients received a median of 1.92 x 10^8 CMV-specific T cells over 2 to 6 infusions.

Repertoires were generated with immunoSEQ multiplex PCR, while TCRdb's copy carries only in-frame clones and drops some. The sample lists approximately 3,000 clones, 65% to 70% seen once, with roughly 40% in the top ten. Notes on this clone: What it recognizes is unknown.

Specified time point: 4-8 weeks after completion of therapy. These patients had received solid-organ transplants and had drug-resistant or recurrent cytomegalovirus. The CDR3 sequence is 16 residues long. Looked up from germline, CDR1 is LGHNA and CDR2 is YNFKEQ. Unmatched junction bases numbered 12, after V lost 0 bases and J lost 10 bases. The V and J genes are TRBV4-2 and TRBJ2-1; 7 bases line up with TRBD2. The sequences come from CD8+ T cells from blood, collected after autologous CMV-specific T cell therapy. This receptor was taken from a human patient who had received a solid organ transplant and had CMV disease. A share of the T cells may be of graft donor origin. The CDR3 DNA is TGTGCCAGCAGCCAAGAGGGCGGGAGCGCGTTTGGAGAGCAGTTCTTC. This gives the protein CASSQEGGSAFGEQFF.